These 29 T cell receptor beta chains share one sample of origin, sequenced in a study of shared clonotypes between healthy human individuals. Libraries were prepared by immunoSEQ multiplex PCR; TCRdb keeps only in-frame clonotypes and omits some of them. There are around 430,000 clones in the sample; roughly 77% occur only once, and about 13% lies in the top ten. Sequencing input: PBMCs. Every receptor here comes from a woman in her 40s in good health. Some clones in this sample may be carry-over from other donors' samples.

This chain uses TRBV29-1 with TRBJ2-7, with D possibly matching TRBD1 (6 bases). Trimming removed 6 bases at V and 5 bases at J, with 17 bases between. The germline V gene encodes CDR1 SQVTM and CDR2 ANQGSEA. The CDR3 sequence is 13 residues long. CDR3 DNA sequence: TGCAGCGTGGGTGTGACAGGTTCCCACGAGCAGTACTTC. This sequence encodes CSVGVTGSHEQYF.

This clone was detected many times. The chain has TRBV5-1 and TRBJ2-5, with D perhaps matching TRBD1 or TRBD2 (5 bases each). This CDR3 spans 14 amino acids. Between the trimmed V and J ends, which lost 5 bases and 0 bases, there was a span of 11 bases. Germline CDR1 SGHRS, CDR2 YFSETQ. DNA of the CDR3: TGCGCCAGCAGGATGGGACCGTACCAAGAGACCCAGTACTTC. This sequence encodes CASRMGPYQETQYF.

This rearrangement joins TRBV7-2 to TRBJ2-2; D remains ambiguous. This CDR3 has 15 residues. The germline V gene has CDR1 SGHTA and CDR2 FQGNSA. The V end was cut by 4 bases, the J end by 1 base, with 10 bases between. CDR3 nucleotides: TGTGCCAGCAGCTCCATGGTCCTGAACACCGGGGAGCTGTTTTTT. It yields the protein CASSSMVLNTGELFF.

In this sample, this clone turned up a few times. The chain links TRBV5-4 to TRBJ2-7; 9 bases match TRBD1. The CDR3 sequence is 17 residues long. CDR1 and CDR2 from the germline V gene are SGHNT and YYREEE (reference sequence). The J segment lost 3 bases and the V segment lost 4 bases, leaving 14 bases of the junction unmatched. The CDR3 spells CASSPKGGTGSYYEQYF. In DNA, the CDR3 is TGTGCCAGCAGCCCTAAAGGGGGGACAGGGTCTTACTACGAGCAGTACTTC.

The chain employs TRBV10-3 and TRBJ1-4; D perhaps matches TRBD1 (6 bases). The V and J ends lost 8 bases and 0 bases respectively, with 13 bases between them. CDR3 length: 15 amino acids. The germline CDR1 and CDR2 sequences are ENHRY and SYGVKD. DNA of the CDR3: TGTGCCATCTCGGTCGGGGGCCCAACTAATGAAAAACTGTTTTTT. Its protein is CAISVGGPTNEKLFF.

The genes are TRBV27 and TRBJ2-7; 11 bases line up with TRBD2. CDR1 is MNHEY, CDR2 SMNVEV, per germline (reference sequence). The junction had 6 bases not matched to a gene; V was cut back by 5 bases and J by 3 bases. There are 15 residues in the CDR3. The CDR3 region is CASSPTSGSRYEQYF. CDR3 DNA sequence: TGTGCCAGCAGTCCCACTAGCGGGAGCCGCTACGAGCAGTACTTC.

This rearrangement joins TRBV21-1 to TRBJ2-5; TRBD1 is the table's D call and was not checked against the DNA. TRBV21-1 is reported as a pseudogene. The CDR3 sequence is 17 residues long. CDR3 amino acids: CASSKFGGQCPSGTQYF. The DNA of the CDR3 is TGTGCCAGCAGCAAATTTGGGGGACAGTGTCCTTCCGGGACCCAGTACTTC.

The table lists this clone with many counts. The CDR3 DNA reads as TGTGCCAGCAGCTCCGGGACACCCGGAAACACCATATATTTT. Translating gives CASSSGTPGNTIYF. The chain joins TRBV7-6 to TRBJ1-3; possible D gene TRBD1, 6 bases. Germline assignment: CDR1 SGHVS and CDR2 FNYEAQ. Between the trimmed V and J ends, which lost 4 bases and 4 bases, there was a span of 11 bases. The CDR3 runs 14 residues.

The rearrangement joins TRBV18 to TRBJ2-7; the D gene is possibly TRBD2 (5 bases). Per germline, CDR1 KGHSH and CDR2 LQKENI. V was shortened by 3 bases and J by 7 bases, with 10 bases between the two germline ends. The CDR3 contains 12 residues. DNA of the CDR3: TGTGCCAGCTCACCCAGATCGGGGGAGCAGTACTTC. Its protein product is CASSPRSGEQYF.

Remarks on this clone: Different DNA sequences within this sample yield the same CDR3. The rearrangement uses TRBV5-1 and TRBJ2-2; D is unresolved. CDR3 length: 14 amino acids. CDR1 SGHRS and CDR2 YFSETQ come from the germline V gene. Trimming pared 1 base from V and 0 bases from J, leaving 4 bases between. CDR3 protein: CASSLFSNTGELFF. The CDR3 region has the DNA TGCGCCAGCAGCTTGTTTTCGAACACCGGGGAGCTGTTTTTT.

This clone occurred once. V gene TRBV5-6 combines with J gene TRBJ1-2; D not resolved. The CDR3 contains 11 residues. Germline CDR1 is SGHDT and CDR2 is YYEEEE. Trimming stripped 0 bases from V and 7 bases from J, with 4 bases between. This chain's CDR3 is CASSLELGYTF. CDR3 bases: TGTGCCAGCAGCTTGGAACTTGGCTACACCTTC.

This clone has more than one count but fewer than ten. The chain links TRBV6-5 to TRBJ1-1, with a tentative D call TRBD1 (5 bases). Germline V gives CDR1 MNHEY, CDR2 SVGAGI. Trimming removed 0 bases at V and 6 bases at J, with 14 bases between. This CDR3 has 15 amino acids. The CDR3 nucleotides are TGTGCCAGCAGTTACTCAACGGGGCGTGTCTCTGAAGCTTTCTTT. Its translation: CASSYSTGRVSEAFF.

The chain links TRBV19 to TRBJ2-2; 7 positions agree with TRBD1. This CDR3 is built from 15 residues. Trimming removed 4 bases from V and 5 bases from J; junction bases left unmatched: 7. CDR1 is LNHDA, CDR2 SQIVND, per germline (reference sequence). CDR3 region: CASSTQGVGTGELFF. The CDR3, as DNA: TGTGCCAGTAGTACTCAGGGGGTTGGGACCGGGGAGCTGTTTTTT.

The chain joins TRBV4-1 to TRBJ1-5; D not resolved. The CDR3 has 15 residues. The ends were cut back, 0 bases at V and 9 bases at J, with 15 bases in the middle. Germline V CDR1 and CDR2: MGHRA, YSYEKL. The CDR3 DNA follows: TGCGCCAGCAGCCAAGACTCCCGGAGCCTTCGGCCCCAGCATTTT. This sequence encodes CASSQDSRSLRPQHF.

Concerning this clone itself: The same CDR3 can be traced to other DNA sequences in this sample. The chain uses TRBV28 and TRBJ1-2; unclear D gene. The CDR3 extends over 12 amino acids. Germline V gives CDR1 MDHEN, CDR2 SYDVKM. V was cut by 2 bases and J by 5 bases, with 6 bases left in between. CDR3 sequence (DNA): TGTGCCAGCAGTTTACAGGCGTATGGCTACACCTTC. Protein: CASSLQAYGYTF.

V gene TRBV4-1 combines with J gene TRBJ2-3, with 9 bases matching TRBD1. This CDR3 has 15 amino acids. Germline trimming cut 4 bases from V and 0 bases from J; bases unmatched to any gene: 2. Germline V gene lookup returns CDR1 MGHRA and CDR2 YSYEKL. CDR3 coding DNA: TGCGCCAGCAGCCCCGGGACAGGGAGCACAGATACGCAGTATTTT. This sequence encodes CASSPGTGSTDTQYF.

This sequence joins TRBV11-2 and TRBJ2-5; D could derive from TRBD1 or TRBD2 (5 bases each). The ends were cut back, 1 base at V and 1 base at J, with 7 bases in the middle. Germline V gives CDR1 SGHAT, CDR2 FQNNGV. The CDR3 loop spans 14 amino acids. The CDR3 region has the DNA TGTGCCAGCAGCTTAGGAGGGACCCAAGAGACCCAGTACTTC. This encodes CASSLGGTQETQYF. The full variable domain, in which reference TRBV11-2 and TRBJ2-5 provide the parts outside the CDR3, is EAGVAQSPRYKIIEKRQSVAFWCNPISGHATLYWYQQILGQGPKLLIQFQNNGVVDDSQLPKDRFSAERLKGVDSTLKIQPAKLEDSAVYLCASSLGGTQETQYFGPGTRLLVL.

This clone has just a few counts. The CDR3, as DNA: TGTGCCGGGGGACTAGCGGGAGTAAACGAGCAGTACTTC. Amino acid sequence: CAGGLAGVNEQYF. This chain uses TRBV5-4 with TRBJ2-7; TRBD2 matches 14 bases. The germline V gene encodes CDR1 SGHNT and CDR2 YYREEE (reference sequence). Germline trimming cut 10 bases from V and 5 bases from J; bases unmatched to any gene: 5. The CDR3 is 13 amino acids.

In this sample, this clone turned up once. This sequence joins TRBV11-2 and TRBJ1-5; D is ambiguous. V dropped 1 base and J dropped 4 bases, with 11 bases sitting between them. CDR1 SGHAT and CDR2 FQNNGV come from the germline V gene. The CDR3 consists of 15 residues. The CDR3 protein is CASSLGPTENQPQHF. CDR3 coding DNA: TGTGCCAGCAGCTTAGGTCCGACGGAAAATCAGCCCCAGCATTTT. The full variable domain, with the rest looked up from reference TRBV11-2 and TRBJ1-5, is EAGVAQSPRYKIIEKRQSVAFWCNPISGHATLYWYQQILGQGPKLLIQFQNNGVVDDSQLPKDRFSAERLKGVDSTLKIQPAKLEDSAVYLCASSLGPTENQPQHFGDGTRLSIL.

The chain links TRBV5-1 to TRBJ2-5, with TRBD1 as a possible D gene (6 bases). The CDR3 extends over 15 amino acids. CDR1 and CDR2 from the germline V gene are SGHRS and YFSETQ. The germline V and J ends were trimmed by 3 bases and 5 bases, with 17 bases remaining between them. The CDR3 DNA reads TGCGCCAGCAGCTCCGAGACAGGAATAGGGGAGACCCAGTACTTC. It translates to CASSSETGIGETQYF.

The chain carries TRBV27 and TRBJ2-3; D remains unclear. CDR3 size: 13 residues. Per the germline V gene, CDR1 is MNHEY and CDR2 is SMNVEV (reference sequence). Trimming left V 6 bases short and J 7 bases short, with 14 bases between. CDR3 nucleotide sequence: TGTGCCAGCAGCCAACCCCCGGTGTATACGCAGTATTTT. Translation gives CASSQPPVYTQYF.

This clone was recorded at least ten times. CDR3 region: CASSQSGIKNTHEQYF. CDR3 nucleotide sequence: TGCGCCAGCAGCCAAAGCGGTATTAAGAACACACACGAGCAGTACTTC. This chain links TRBV4-1 with TRBJ2-7; possibly TRBD2 for D (5 bases). CDR1 and CDR2 from the germline V gene are MGHRA and YSYEKL. V was clipped by 2 bases and J by 5 bases, with 19 bases between them. The CDR3 runs 16 residues.

This clone was detected once. The chain employs TRBV4-2 and TRBJ2-7; TRBD2 matches at 8 bases. The CDR3 sequence is 15 residues long. The ends lost 0 bases at V and 3 bases at J; junction bases unmatched: 4. The germline V gene has CDR1 LGHNA and CDR2 YNFKEQ. The CDR3, as DNA: TGTGCCAGCAGCCAAGAGGGGACTAGAGACTACGAGCAGTACTTC. It yields the protein CASSQEGTRDYEQYF.

The genes are TRBV2 and TRBJ1-4; TRBD1 matches at 8 bases. J gave up 5 bases and V 5 bases, and 7 bases lay outside the gene matches. Germline values: CDR1 SNHLY, CDR2 FYNNEI. CDR3 length: 15 amino acids. The CDR3 region has the DNA TGTGCCAGCAGTTTTCGCGGACAGGGCAATGAAAAACTGTTTTTT. The encoded protein is CASSFRGQGNEKLFF.

This chain links TRBV29-1 with TRBJ2-5, with TRBD1 matching 10 bases. Germline assignment: CDR1 SQVTM and CDR2 ANQGSEA. V shed 4 bases, J shed 4 bases, and the junction held 6 bases outside the gene matches. The CDR3 runs to 14 residues. This chain's CDR3 is CSVVGQGSGETQYF. Here the CDR3 DNA reads TGCAGCGTTGTGGGACAGGGGTCTGGAGAGACCCAGTACTTC.

The V gene is TRBV5-1, the J gene TRBJ2-6, with D maybe TRBD2 (5 bases). V dropped 4 bases and J dropped 1 base, with 6 bases sitting between them. The CDR3 covers 14 residues. The V gene's germline CDR1 is SGHRS and CDR2 YFSETQ. The CDR3 loop reads CASSGGSGANVLTF. The CDR3 nucleotides are TGCGCCAGCAGCGGAGGATCTGGGGCCAACGTCCTGACTTTC.

The chain is built from TRBV19 and TRBJ1-5, with 7 bases fitting TRBD1. V lost 4 bases to trimming and J lost 13 bases; unmatched junction nucleotides: 22. Germline V gene lookup returns CDR1 LNHDA and CDR2 SQIVND (reference sequence). The CDR3 covers 17 residues. The CDR3 sequence: CASSSHQIPGQWGRQHF. DNA of the CDR3: TGTGCCAGTAGTAGCCACCAAATCCCGGGACAGTGGGGTAGACAGCATTTT.

The rearrangement joins TRBV6-6 to TRBJ1-1; tentative D call: TRBD1 (5 bases). Trimming took off 3 bases at V and 4 bases at J, with 18 bases between the two ends. Germline assignment: CDR1 MNHNY and CDR2 SVGAGI (reference sequence). The CDR3 extends over 16 amino acids. CDR3 nucleotide sequence: TGTGCCAGCAGTTATGGGCTGAGGGGTGACGGCACTGAAGCTTTCTTT. It translates to CASSYGLRGDGTEAFF.

This rearrangement joins TRBV9 to TRBJ2-2; the match to TRBD1 covers 8 bases. Germline V gene data show CDR1 as SGDLS and CDR2 as YYNGEE. CDR3 length: 14 amino acids. J lost 4 bases, V lost 3 bases, and 2 bases had no gene match. CDR3 residues: CASSATGATGELFF. The CDR3 DNA reads TGTGCCAGCAGCGCGACAGGGGCCACCGGGGAGCTGTTTTTT. The entire variable domain, with the rest obtained from reference TRBV9 and TRBJ2-2, is as follows: DSGVTQTPKHLITATGQRVTLRCSPRSGDLSVYWYQQSLDQGLQFLIQYYNGEERAKGNILERFSAQQFPDLHSELNLSSLELGDSALYFCASSATGATGELFFGEGSRLTVL.